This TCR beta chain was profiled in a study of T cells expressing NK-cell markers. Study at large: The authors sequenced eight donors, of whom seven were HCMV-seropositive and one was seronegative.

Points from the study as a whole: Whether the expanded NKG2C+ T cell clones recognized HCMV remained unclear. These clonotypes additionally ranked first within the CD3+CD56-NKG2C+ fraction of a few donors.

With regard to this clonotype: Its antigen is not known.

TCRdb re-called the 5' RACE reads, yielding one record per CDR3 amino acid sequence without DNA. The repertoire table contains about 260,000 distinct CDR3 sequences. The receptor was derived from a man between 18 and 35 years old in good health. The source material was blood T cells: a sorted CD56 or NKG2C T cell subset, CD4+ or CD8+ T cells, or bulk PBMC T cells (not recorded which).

The CDR3 reads CASRRDSLNTEAFF. The chain recombines TRBV28 with TRBJ1-1. Looked up from germline, CDR1 is MDHEN and CDR2 is SYDVKM. CDR3 length: 14 amino acids.